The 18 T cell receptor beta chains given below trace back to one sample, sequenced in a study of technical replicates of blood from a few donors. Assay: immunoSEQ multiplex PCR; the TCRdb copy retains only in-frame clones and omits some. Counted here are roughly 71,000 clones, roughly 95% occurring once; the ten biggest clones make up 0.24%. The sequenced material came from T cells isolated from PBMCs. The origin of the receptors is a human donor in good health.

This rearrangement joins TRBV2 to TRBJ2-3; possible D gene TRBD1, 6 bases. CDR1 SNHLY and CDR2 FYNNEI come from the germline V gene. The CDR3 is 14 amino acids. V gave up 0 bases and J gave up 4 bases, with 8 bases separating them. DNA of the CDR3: TGTGCCAGCAGTGAAGCTACAGGGTCAGATACGCAGTATTTT. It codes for CASSEATGSDTQYF.

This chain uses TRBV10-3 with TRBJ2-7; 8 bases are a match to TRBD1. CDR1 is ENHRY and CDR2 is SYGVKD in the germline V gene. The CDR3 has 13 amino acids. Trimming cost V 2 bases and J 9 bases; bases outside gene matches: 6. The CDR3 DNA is TGTGCCATCAGTGAGGGACAGGGAGGCCGGCAGTACTTC. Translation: CAISEGQGGRQYF.

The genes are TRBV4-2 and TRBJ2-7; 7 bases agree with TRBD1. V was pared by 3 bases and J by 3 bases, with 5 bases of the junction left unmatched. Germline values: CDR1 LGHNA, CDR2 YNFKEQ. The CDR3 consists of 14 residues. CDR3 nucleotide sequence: TGTGCCAGCAGCCAGGACCGGGACAGCTACGAGCAGTACTTC. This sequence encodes CASSQDRDSYEQYF.

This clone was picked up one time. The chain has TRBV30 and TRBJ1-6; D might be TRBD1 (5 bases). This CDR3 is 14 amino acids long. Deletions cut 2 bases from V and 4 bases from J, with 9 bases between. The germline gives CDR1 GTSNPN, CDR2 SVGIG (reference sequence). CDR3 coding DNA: TGTGCCTGGAGTTTGACAGTTTATAATTCACCCCTCCACTTT. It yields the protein CAWSLTVYNSPLHF.

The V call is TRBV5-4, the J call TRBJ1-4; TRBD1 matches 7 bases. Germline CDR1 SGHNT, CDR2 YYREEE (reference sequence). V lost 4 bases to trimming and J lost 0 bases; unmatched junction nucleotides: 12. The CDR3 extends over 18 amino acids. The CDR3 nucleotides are TGTGCCAGCAGCCGAATGACAGGGAACCAAGCAACTAATGAAAAACTGTTTTTT. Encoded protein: CASSRMTGNQATNEKLFF.

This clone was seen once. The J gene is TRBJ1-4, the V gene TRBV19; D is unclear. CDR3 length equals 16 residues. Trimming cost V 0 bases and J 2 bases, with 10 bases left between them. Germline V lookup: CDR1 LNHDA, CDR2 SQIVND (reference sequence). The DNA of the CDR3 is TGTGCCAGTAGTATAGATGGAACAGTGACTAATGAAAAACTGTTTTTT. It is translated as CASSIDGTVTNEKLFF.

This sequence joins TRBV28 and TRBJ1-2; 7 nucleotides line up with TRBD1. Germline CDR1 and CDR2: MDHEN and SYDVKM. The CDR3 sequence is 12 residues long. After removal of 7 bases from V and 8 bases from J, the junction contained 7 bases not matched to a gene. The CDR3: CASTDRVSGYTF. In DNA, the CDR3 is TGTGCCAGCACTGACAGGGTGAGCGGCTACACCTTC.

The CDR3 DNA reads TGCGCCAGCAGCTCGACGGTTAGCGGGAGGGCTAGGAATGAGCAGTTCTTC. Amino acids: CASSSTVSGRARNEQFF. The chain combines TRBV5-1 with TRBJ2-1; TRBD2 matches 11 bases. Germline CDR1 and CDR2: SGHRS and YFSETQ. This CDR3 has 17 amino acids. J gave up 7 bases and V 3 bases, and 12 bases lay outside the gene matches.

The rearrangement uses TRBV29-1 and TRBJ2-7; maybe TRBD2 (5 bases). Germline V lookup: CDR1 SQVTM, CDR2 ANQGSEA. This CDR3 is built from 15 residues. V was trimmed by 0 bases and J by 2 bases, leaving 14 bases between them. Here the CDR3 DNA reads TGCAGCGTTGAAGATACCAGGACTGCCACCTACGAGCAGTACTTC. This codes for CSVEDTRTATYEQYF.

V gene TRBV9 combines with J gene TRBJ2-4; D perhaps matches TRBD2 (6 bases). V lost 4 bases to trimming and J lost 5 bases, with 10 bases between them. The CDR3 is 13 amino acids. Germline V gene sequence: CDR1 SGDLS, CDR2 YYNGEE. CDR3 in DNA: TGTGCCAGCAGCCTCGGGGGTCAAAACATTCAGTACTTC. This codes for CASSLGGQNIQYF.

The chain's CDR3 is CASSLQAGGYTF. The CDR3 DNA reads as TGTGCCAGCAGTTTACAGGCTGGCGGCTACACCTTC. The chain recombines TRBV28 with TRBJ1-2; no clear D. The germline V gene encodes CDR1 MDHEN and CDR2 SYDVKM. Trimming took 2 bases from V and 8 from J, leaving 9 bases between them. The CDR3 length is 12 residues.

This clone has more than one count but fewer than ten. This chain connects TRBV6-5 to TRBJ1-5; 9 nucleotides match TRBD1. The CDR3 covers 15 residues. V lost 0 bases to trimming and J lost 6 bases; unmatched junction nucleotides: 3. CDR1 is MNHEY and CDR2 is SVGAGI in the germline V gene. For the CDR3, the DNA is TGTGCCAGCAGTTACTCACAGGGGGCTTCTCAGCCCCAGCATTTT. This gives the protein CASSYSQGASQPQHF.

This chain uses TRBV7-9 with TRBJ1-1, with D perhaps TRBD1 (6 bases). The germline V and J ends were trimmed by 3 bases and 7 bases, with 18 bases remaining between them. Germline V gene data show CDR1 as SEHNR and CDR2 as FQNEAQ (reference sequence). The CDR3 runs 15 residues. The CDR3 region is CASSFAGTTGIEAFF. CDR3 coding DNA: TGTGCCAGCAGCTTTGCCGGGACAACGGGGATTGAAGCTTTCTTT. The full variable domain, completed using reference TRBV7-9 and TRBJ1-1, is DTGVSQNPRHKITKRGQNVTFRCDPISEHNRLYWYRQTLGQGPEFLTYFQNEAQLEKSRLLSDRFSAERPKGSFSTLEIQRTEQGDSAMYLCASSFAGTTGIEAFFGQGTRLTVV.

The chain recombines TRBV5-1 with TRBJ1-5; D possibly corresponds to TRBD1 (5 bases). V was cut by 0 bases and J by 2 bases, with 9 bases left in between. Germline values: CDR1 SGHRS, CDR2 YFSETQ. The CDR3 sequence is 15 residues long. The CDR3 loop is CASSLDTGGNQPQHF. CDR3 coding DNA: TGCGCCAGCAGCTTGGATACAGGAGGCAATCAGCCCCAGCATTTT. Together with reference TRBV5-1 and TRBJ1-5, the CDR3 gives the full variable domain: KAGVTQTPRYLIKTRGQQVTLSCSPISGHRSVSWYQQTPGQGLQFLFEYFSETQRNKGNFPGRFSGRQFSNSRSEMNVSTLELGDSALYLCASSLDTGGNQPQHFGDGTRLSIL.

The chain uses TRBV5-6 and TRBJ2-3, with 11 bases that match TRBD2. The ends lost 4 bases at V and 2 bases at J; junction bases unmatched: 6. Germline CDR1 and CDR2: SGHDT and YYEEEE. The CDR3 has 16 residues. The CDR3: CASSPQGLAATDTQYF. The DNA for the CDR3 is TGTGCCAGCAGCCCCCAGGGACTAGCGGCCACAGATACGCAGTATTTT. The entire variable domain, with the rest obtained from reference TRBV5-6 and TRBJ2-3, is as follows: DAGVTQSPTHLIKTRGQQVTLRCSPKSGHDTVSWYQQALGQGPQFIFQYYEEEERQRGNFPDRFSGHQFPNYSSELNVNALLLGDSALYLCASSPQGLAATDTQYFGPGTRLTVL.

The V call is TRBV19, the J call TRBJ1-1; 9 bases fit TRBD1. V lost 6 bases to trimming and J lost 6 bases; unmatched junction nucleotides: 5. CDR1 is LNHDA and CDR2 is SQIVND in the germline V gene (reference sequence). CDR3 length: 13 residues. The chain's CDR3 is CASSAQGASEAFF. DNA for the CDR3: TGTGCCAGTAGCGCACAGGGGGCCTCTGAAGCTTTCTTT. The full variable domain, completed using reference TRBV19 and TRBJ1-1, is DGGITQSPKYLFRKEGQNVTLSCEQNLNHDAMYWYRQDPGQGLRLIYYSQIVNDFQKGDIAEGYSVSREKKESFPLTVTSAQKNPTAFYLCASSAQGASEAFFGQGTRLTVV.

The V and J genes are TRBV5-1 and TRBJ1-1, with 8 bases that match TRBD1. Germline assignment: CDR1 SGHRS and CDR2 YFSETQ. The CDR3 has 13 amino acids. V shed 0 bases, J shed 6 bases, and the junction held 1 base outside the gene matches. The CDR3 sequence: CASSLAQGAEAFF. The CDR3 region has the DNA TGCGCCAGCAGCTTGGCACAGGGGGCTGAAGCTTTCTTT.

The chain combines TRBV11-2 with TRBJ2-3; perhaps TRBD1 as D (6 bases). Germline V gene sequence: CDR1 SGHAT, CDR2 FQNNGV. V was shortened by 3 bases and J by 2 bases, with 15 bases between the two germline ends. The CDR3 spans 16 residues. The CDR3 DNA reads TGTGCCAGCAGCTTCCGTCGTGGACAGATCACAGATACGCAGTATTTT. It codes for CASSFRRGQITDTQYF.